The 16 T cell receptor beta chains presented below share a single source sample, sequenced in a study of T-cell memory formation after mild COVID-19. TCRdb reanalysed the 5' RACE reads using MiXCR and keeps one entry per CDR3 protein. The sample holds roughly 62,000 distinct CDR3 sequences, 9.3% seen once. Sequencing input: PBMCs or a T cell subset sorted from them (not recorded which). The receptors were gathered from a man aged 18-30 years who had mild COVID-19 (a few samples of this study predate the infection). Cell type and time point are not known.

CDR3 nucleotide sequence: TGTGCCAGCAGTTTATGGTCTGACAGACGCGAGCAGTACTTC. It encodes CASSLWSDRREQYF. The chain employs TRBV28 and TRBJ2-7; TRBD1 is a possible D gene (5 bases). This CDR3 comprises 14 residues. Between the trimmed V and J ends, which lost 0 bases and 6 bases, there was a span of 12 bases. Germline V gene lookup returns CDR1 MDHEN and CDR2 SYDVKM.

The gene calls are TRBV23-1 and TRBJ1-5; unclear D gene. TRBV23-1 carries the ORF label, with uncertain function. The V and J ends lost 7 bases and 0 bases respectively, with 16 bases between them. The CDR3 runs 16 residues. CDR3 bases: TGCGCCAGCATTCGGCGAAAAAATAATAGCAATCAGCCCCAGCATTTT. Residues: CASIRRKNNSNQPQHF.

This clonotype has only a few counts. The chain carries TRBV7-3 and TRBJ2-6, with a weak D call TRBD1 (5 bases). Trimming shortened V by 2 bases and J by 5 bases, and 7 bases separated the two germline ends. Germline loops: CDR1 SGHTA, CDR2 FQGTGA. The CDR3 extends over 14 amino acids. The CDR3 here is CASSLGARANVLTF. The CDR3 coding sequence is TGTGCCAGCAGCTTAGGGGCGCGGGCCAACGTCCTGACTTTC.

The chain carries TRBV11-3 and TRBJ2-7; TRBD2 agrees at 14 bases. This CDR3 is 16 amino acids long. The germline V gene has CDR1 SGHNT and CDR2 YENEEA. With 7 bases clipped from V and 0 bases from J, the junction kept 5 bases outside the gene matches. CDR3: CASTRTSGGCSYEQYV. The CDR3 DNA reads TGTGCCAGCACACGGACTAGCGGGGGGTGCTCCTACGAGCAGTACGTC.

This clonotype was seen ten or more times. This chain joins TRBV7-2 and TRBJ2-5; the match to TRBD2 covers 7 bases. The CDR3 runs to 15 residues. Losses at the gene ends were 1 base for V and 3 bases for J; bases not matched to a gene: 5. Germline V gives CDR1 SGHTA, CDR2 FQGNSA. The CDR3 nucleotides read TGTGCCAGCAGCTTAGGGGGGGGAGGTGAAGAGACCCAGTACTTC. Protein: CASSLGGGGEETQYF. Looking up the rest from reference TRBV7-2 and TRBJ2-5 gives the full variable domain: GAGVSQSPSNKVTEKGKDVELRCDPISGHTALYWYRQSLGQGLEFLIYFQGNSAPDKSGLPSDRFSAERTGGSVSTLTIQRTQQEDSAVYLCASSLGGGGEETQYFGPGTRLLVL.

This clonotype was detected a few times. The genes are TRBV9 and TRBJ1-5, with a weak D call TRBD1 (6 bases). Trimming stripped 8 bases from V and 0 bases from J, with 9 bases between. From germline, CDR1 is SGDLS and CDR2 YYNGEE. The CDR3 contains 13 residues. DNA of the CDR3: TGTGCCAGGGGGGCACGTAGCAATCAGCCCCAGCATTTT. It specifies CARGARSNQPQHF.

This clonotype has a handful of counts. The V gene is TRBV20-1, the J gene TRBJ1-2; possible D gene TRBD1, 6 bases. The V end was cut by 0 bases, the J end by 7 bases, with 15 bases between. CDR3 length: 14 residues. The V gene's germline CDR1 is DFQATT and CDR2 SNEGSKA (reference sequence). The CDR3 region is CSARDRGGTVGYTF. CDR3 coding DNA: TGCAGTGCTAGAGATAGGGGGGGGACCGTTGGCTACACCTTC.

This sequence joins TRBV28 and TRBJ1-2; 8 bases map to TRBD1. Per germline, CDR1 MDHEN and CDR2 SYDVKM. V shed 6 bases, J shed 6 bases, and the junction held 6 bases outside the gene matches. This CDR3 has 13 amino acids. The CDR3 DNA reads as TGTGCCAGCAGGGGCGACAGGGGCCATGGCTACACCTTC. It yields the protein CASRGDRGHGYTF.

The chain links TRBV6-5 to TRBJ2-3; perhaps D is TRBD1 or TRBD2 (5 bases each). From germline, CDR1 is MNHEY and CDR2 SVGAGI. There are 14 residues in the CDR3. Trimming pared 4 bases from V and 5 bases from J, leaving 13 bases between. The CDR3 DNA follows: TGTGCCAGCAGTTTAAACGGGGCCCAAGATACGCAGTATTTT. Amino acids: CASSLNGAQDTQYF.

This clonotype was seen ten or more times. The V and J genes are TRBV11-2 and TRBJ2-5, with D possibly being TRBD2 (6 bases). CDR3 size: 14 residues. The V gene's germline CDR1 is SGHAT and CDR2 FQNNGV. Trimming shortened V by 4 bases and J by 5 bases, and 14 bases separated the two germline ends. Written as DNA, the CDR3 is TGTGCCAGCAGCTCGGGGCATGGGGGGGAGACCCAGTACTTC. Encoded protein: CASSSGHGGETQYF.

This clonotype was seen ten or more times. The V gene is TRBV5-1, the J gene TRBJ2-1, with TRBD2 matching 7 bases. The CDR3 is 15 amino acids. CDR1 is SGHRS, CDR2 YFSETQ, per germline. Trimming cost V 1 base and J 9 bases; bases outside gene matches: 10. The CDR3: CASSLYQRGLGEQFF. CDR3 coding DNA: TGCGCCAGCAGCTTGTACCAGCGGGGTCTCGGTGAGCAGTTCTTC.

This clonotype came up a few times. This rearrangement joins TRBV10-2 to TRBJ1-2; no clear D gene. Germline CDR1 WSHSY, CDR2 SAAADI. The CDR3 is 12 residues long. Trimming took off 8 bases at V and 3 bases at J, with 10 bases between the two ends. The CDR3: CASAEGHYGYTF. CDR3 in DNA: TGCGCCAGCGCGGAGGGCCACTATGGCTACACCTTC.

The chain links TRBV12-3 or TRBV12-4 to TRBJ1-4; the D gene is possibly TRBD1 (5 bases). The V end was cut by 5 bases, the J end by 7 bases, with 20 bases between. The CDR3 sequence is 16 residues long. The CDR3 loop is CASSPPAGGGIEKLFF. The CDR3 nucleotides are TGTGCCAGCAGTCCACCCGCTGGGGGGGGGATTGAAAAACTGTTTTTT.

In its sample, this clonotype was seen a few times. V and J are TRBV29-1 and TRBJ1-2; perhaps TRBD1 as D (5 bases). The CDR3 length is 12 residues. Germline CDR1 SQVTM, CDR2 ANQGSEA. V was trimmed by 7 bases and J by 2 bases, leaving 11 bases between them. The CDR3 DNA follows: TGCAGCGGAGGGGAATTAAACTATGGCTACACCTTC. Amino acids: CSGGELNYGYTF.

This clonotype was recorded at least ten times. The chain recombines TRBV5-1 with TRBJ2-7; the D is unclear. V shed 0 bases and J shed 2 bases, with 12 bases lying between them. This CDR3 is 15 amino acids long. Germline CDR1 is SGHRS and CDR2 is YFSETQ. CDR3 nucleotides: TGCGCCAGCAGCTTGGCCGCGACGAATGCCTACGAGCAGTACTTC. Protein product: CASSLAATNAYEQYF.

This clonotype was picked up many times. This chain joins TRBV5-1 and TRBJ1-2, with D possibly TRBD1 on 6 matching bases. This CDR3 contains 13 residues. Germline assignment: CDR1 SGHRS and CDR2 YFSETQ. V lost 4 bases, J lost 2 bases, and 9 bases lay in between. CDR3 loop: CASSPDRNYGYTF. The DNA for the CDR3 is TGCGCCAGCAGCCCTGACAGGAACTATGGCTACACCTTC.